This T cell receptor beta chain was identified during a study of cytomegalovirus exposure and HLA in healthy donors. The PCR contained 60 Vbeta and 13 Jbeta primers. TCRdb's table, derived via immunoSEQ multiplex PCR, lists solely in-frame clones and lacks some. The data contain approximately 170,000 clones, approximately 88% of them singletons. Worth noting for this clone: Its antigen is not known.

The germline V and J ends were trimmed by 6 bases and 0 bases, with 14 bases remaining between them. The CDR3 runs 15 residues. Germline CDR1 is ENHRY and CDR2 is SYGVKD. Points from the study as a whole: According to an earlier analysis, most TCR beta V segments yielded productive rearrangements about 90% or about 30% of the time. Specific recognition of CMV antigens was confirmed in vitro for three chains (all CMV-associated). Highly shared variants forming one cluster were likely a sequencing artifact. When analyzed later, a missense DCLRE1C variant was found to be linked to TCR beta V- and J-gene trimming.

The origin of this receptor is a boy aged 2 to 10 in good health and CMV-seronegative. The rearrangement joins TRBV10-3 to TRBJ1-2; D may be TRBD1 (5 bases). The sample taken for sequencing was PBMCs. CDR3 nucleotide sequence: TGTGCCATCAGCCGAGACAGACTTGCTAACTATGGCTACACCTTC. Protein sequence: CAISRDRLANYGYTF.